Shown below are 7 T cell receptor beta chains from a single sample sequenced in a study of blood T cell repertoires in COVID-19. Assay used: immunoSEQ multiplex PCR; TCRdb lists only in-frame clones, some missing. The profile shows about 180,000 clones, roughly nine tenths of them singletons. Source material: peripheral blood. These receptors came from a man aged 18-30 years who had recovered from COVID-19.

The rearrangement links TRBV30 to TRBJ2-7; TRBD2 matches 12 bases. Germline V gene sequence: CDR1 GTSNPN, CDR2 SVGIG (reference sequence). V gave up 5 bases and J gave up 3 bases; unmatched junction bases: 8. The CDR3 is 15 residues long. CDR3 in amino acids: CAWETGTSGFYEQYF. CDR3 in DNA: TGTGCCTGGGAAACCGGGACTAGCGGGTTCTACGAGCAGTACTTC. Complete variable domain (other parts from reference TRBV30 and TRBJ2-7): SQTIHQWPATLVQPVGSPLSLECTVEGTSNPNLYWYRQAAGRGLQLLFYSVGIGQISSEVPQNLSASRPQDRQFILSSKKLLLSDSGFYLCAWETGTSGFYEQYFGPGTRLTVT.

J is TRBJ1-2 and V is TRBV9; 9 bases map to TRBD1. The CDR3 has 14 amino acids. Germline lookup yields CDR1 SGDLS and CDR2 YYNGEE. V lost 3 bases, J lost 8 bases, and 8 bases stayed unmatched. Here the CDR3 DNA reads TGTGCCAGCAGCGCATCGACAGGGGGGAGGGGCTACACCTTC. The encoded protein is CASSASTGGRGYTF.

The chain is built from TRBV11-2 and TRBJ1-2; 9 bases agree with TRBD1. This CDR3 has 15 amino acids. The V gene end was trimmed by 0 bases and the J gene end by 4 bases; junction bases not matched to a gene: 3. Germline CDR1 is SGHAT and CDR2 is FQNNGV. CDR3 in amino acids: CASSLDLQGAYGYTF. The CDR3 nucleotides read TGTGCCAGCAGCTTAGATCTACAGGGGGCCTATGGCTACACCTTC. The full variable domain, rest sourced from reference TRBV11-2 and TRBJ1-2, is EAGVAQSPRYKIIEKRQSVAFWCNPISGHATLYWYQQILGQGPKLLIQFQNNGVVDDSQLPKDRFSAERLKGVDSTLKIQPAKLEDSAVYLCASSLDLQGAYGYTFGSGTRLTVV.

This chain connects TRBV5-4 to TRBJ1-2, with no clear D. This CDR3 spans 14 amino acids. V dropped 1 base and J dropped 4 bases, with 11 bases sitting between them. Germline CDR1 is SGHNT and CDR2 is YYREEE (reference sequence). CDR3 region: CASSLNERSYGYTF. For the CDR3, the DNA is TGTGCCAGCAGCTTGAACGAGAGGAGCTATGGCTACACCTTC.

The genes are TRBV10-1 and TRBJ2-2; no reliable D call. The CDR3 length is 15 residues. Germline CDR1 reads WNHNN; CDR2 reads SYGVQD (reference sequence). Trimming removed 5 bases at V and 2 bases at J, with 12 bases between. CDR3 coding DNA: TGCGCCAGCAGTCGAACACGCACCAACACCGGGGAGCTGTTTTTT. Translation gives CASSRTRTNTGELFF.

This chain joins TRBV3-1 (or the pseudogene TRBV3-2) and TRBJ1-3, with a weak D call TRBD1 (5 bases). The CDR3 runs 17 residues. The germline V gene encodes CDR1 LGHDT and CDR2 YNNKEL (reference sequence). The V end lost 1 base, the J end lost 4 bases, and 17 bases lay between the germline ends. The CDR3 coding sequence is TGTGCCAGCAGCCAAGGTTCAGGGCGCGCGGGAGGAAACACCATATATTTT. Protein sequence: CASSQGSGRAGGNTIYF.

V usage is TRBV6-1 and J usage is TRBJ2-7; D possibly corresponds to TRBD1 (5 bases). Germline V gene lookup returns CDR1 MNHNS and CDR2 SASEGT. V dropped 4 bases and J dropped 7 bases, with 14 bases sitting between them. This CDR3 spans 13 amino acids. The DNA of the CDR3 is TGTGCCAGCAGTGGAGCCAGGGCCCCGGAGCAGTACTTC. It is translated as CASSGARAPEQYF.